These 10 T cell receptor beta chains were sequenced from one sample in a study of blood T cell repertoires in COVID-19. The assay was immunoSEQ multiplex PCR, and TCRdb's table has in-frame clones only and misses some. The sample lists about 140,000 clones; about 86% were seen once. Sequencing was performed on peripheral blood. These receptors originate from a woman aged 55-69 years with acute or convalescent COVID-19.

The genes are TRBV9 and TRBJ1-5; TRBD1 agrees at 9 bases. Germline values: CDR1 SGDLS, CDR2 YYNGEE. V shed 0 bases and J 0 bases; nucleotides not matched to a gene: 16. This CDR3 has 21 amino acids. The CDR3 region is CASSVVIFRDREGISNQPQHF. The CDR3 bases are TGTGCCAGCAGCGTAGTAATCTTCCGGGACAGGGAAGGGATTAGCAATCAGCCCCAGCATTTT.

The J gene is TRBJ2-7, the V gene TRBV5-1; 8 bases map to TRBD1. The V gene's germline CDR1 is SGHRS and CDR2 YFSETQ. The CDR3 extends over 14 amino acids. The junction had 9 bases not matched to a gene; V was cut back by 7 bases and J by 3 bases. The CDR3 reads CASSGQGDIYEQYF. The DNA for the CDR3 is TGCGCCAGCTCCGGACAGGGAGATATCTACGAGCAGTACTTC.

The chain has TRBV5-1 and TRBJ1-1; 7 bases are shared with TRBD1. Germline V gene data show CDR1 as SGHRS and CDR2 as YFSETQ. Trimming cost V 3 bases and J 1 base; bases outside gene matches: 3. The CDR3 totals 14 residues. In nucleotides, the CDR3 is TGCGCCAGCAGCTGGACAGGTTGGAACACTGAAGCTTTCTTT. This sequence encodes CASSWTGWNTEAFF.

CDR3 DNA: TGTGCCAGCATGGACAGGGGGTCCCCTAACCTTTACAATGAGCAGTTCTTC. Translated, it gives CASMDRGSPNLYNEQFF. The chain combines TRBV27 with TRBJ2-1; 10 bases align to TRBD1. V was clipped by 7 bases and J by 4 bases; unmatched bases: 13. Germline V lookup: CDR1 MNHEY, CDR2 SMNVEV (reference sequence). The CDR3 sequence is 17 residues long.

The V gene is TRBV9, the J gene TRBJ1-1, with 9 bases that match TRBD1. V lost 4 bases, J lost 3 bases, and 7 bases stayed unmatched. This CDR3 contains 15 residues. Per germline, CDR1 SGDLS and CDR2 YYNGEE. Here the CDR3 DNA reads TGTGCCAGCAGCCCACAGGGGGCTAGGTACACTGAAGCTTTCTTT. This gives the protein CASSPQGARYTEAFF.

The chain links TRBV7-9 to TRBJ1-2; D is ambiguous. Germline-derived CDR1 and CDR2 are SEHNR and FQNEAQ (reference sequence). V dropped 4 bases and J dropped 0 bases, with 21 bases sitting between them. This CDR3 is 18 amino acids long. The CDR3 loop reads CASSSRTGNGLANYGYTF. Here the CDR3 DNA reads TGTGCCAGCAGCTCTAGGACGGGAAACGGATTAGCTAACTATGGCTACACCTTC. Combining the CDR3 with reference TRBV7-9 and TRBJ1-2 gives the whole variable domain DTGVSQNPRHKITKRGQNVTFRCDPISEHNRLYWYRQTLGQGPEFLTYFQNEAQLEKSRLLSDRFSAERPKGSFSTLEIQRTEQGDSAMYLCASSSRTGNGLANYGYTFGSGTRLTVV.

V gene TRBV19 combines with J gene TRBJ1-1, with a weak D call TRBD1 (6 bases). Germline values: CDR1 LNHDA, CDR2 SQIVND (reference sequence). V was pared by 7 bases and J by 0 bases, with 18 bases between. This CDR3 spans 16 amino acids. CDR3 amino acids: CASTTPAGALNTEAFF. CDR3 DNA: TGTGCCAGTACGACCCCGGCAGGGGCTTTGAACACTGAAGCTTTCTTT.

The chain uses TRBV5-1 and TRBJ1-1; D gene ambiguous. V lost 4 bases to trimming and J lost 4 bases, with 14 bases between them. This CDR3 region has 14 residues. CDR1 and CDR2 (germline): SGHRS, YFSETQ. Written as DNA, the CDR3 is TGCGCCAGCAGCCCCCCAGAGAGGGCCACTGAAGCTTTCTTT. It encodes CASSPPERATEAFF.

The rearrangement uses TRBV3-1 (or the pseudogene TRBV3-2) and TRBJ2-7; TRBD1 might be the D (6 bases). V was trimmed by 5 bases and J by 5 bases, leaving 13 bases between them. From germline, CDR1 is LGHDT and CDR2 YNNKEL (reference sequence). The CDR3 is 13 residues long. CDR3 nucleotides: TGTGCCAGCAGCTCTACAGGGATCGACGAGCAGTACTTC. This sequence encodes CASSSTGIDEQYF.

The chain carries TRBV5-1 and TRBJ1-1; D is possibly TRBD1 (5 bases). The CDR3 is 15 amino acids. The V end lost 4 bases, the J end lost 0 bases, and 13 bases lay between the germline ends. Germline CDR1 and CDR2: SGHRS and YFSETQ. The CDR3 is CASSLRGYMNTEAFF. The CDR3, as DNA: TGCGCCAGCAGCCTTAGGGGTTACATGAACACTGAAGCTTTCTTT.